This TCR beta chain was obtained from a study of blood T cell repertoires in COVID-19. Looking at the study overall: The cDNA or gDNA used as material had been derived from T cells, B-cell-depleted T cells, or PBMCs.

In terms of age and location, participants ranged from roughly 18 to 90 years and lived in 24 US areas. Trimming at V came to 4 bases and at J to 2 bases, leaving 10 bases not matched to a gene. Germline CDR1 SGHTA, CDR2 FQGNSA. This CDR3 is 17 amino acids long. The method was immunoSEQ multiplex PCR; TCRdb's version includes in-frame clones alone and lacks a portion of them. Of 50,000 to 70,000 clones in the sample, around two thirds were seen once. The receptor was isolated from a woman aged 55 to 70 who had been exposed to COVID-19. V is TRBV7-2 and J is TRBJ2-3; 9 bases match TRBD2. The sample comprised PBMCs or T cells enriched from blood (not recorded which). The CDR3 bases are TGTGCCAGCAGCTCCAAGGGGCGGGGGGGCTTCACAGATACGCAGTATTTT. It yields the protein CASSSKGRGGFTDTQYF. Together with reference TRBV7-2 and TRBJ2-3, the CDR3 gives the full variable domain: GAGVSQSPSNKVTEKGKDVELRCDPISGHTALYWYRQSLGQGLEFLIYFQGNSAPDKSGLPSDRFSAERTGGSVSTLTIQRTQQEDSAVYLCASSSKGRGGFTDTQYFGPGTRLTVL.